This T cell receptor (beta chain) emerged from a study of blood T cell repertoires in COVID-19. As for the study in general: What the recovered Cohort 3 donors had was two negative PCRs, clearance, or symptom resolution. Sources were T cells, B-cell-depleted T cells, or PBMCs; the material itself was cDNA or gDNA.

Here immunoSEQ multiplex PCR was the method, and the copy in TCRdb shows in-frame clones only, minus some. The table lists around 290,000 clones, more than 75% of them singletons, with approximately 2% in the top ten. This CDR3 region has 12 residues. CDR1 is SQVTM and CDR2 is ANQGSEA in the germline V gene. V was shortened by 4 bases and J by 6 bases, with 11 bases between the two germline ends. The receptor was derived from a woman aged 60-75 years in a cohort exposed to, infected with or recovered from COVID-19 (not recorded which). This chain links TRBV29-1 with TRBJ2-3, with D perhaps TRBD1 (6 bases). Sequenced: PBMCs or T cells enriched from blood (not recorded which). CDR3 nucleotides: TGCAGCGTTGTTCCAGGGGCGGATACGCAGTATTTT. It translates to CSVVPGADTQYF.